What follows are 28 T cell receptor beta chains derived from one specimen sequenced in a study of blood T cells in healthy people across ages (dated by TCRdb to about 2015). The library relied on 5' RACE. Sequencing was carried out with an Illumina HiSeq 2500. The second PCR ran for about 6 to 11 cycles and used a J-beta primer mix along with a sample-barcoded 5' primer. The raw public reads went through TCRdb reprocessing: fastp at Q25, MiXCR clone calling, in-frame beta chains kept. Duplicate CDR3 protein sequences are folded into a single record with the most common DNA and genes. This sample comprises some 1.5 million distinct CDR3 sequences, approximately 30% of them detected only once. Together, the top ten hold roughly 8% of the sample. Sequencing input: blood. Receptors originate from a woman in her twenties or thirties in good health.

To note about this clonotype: This clone may be a read error of a much larger clone one base away. This rearrangement joins TRBV18 to TRBJ2-3; TRBD1 or TRBD2 may be the D gene (5 bases each). Trimming took off 8 bases at V and 8 bases at J, with 14 bases between the two ends. The CDR3 is 12 residues long. Germline values: CDR1 KGHSH, CDR2 LQKENI. The CDR3 here is CASGAPGGTQYF. CDR3 nucleotides: TGTGCCAGCGGGGCGCCCGGAGGTACGCAGTATTTT.

This clonotype has a handful of counts. The chain is built from TRBV18 and TRBJ2-7, with TRBD1 matching over 8 bases. The CDR3 runs 17 residues. From germline, CDR1 is KGHSH and CDR2 LQKENI. V lost 0 bases, J lost 5 bases, and 12 bases stayed unmatched. CDR3 sequence: CASSPPYGQGNHNEQYF. The CDR3 DNA reads TGTGCCAGCTCACCACCGTACGGACAGGGTAATCACAACGAGCAGTACTTC. Drawing the rest from reference TRBV18 and TRBJ2-7, the complete variable domain is NAGVMQNPRHLVRRRGQEARLRCSPMKGHSHVYWYRQLPEEGLKFMVYLQKENIIDESGMPKERFSAEFPKEGPSILRIQQVVRGDSAAYFCASSPPYGQGNHNEQYFGPGTRLTVT.

This CDR3 reads CASGDGTSGSDTQYF. The CDR3 DNA reads as TGTGCCAGCGGGGACGGGACTAGCGGCTCAGATACGCAGTATTTT. This chain uses TRBV7-2 with TRBJ2-3; the match to TRBD2 covers 11 bases. Germline lookup yields CDR1 SGHTA and CDR2 FQGNSA. V was pared by 8 bases and J by 4 bases, with 8 bases of the junction left unmatched. This CDR3 comprises 15 residues.

Only a few counts were recorded for this clonotype. V is TRBV6-9 and J is TRBJ2-3; either TRBD1 or TRBD2 may supply D (5 bases each). Trimming removed 4 bases from V and 2 bases from J, with 13 bases in between. The germline V gene has CDR1 MNHGY and CDR2 SVAAGI. The CDR3 spans 15 residues. The CDR3 loop is CASSSRDGHTDTQYF. The CDR3 nucleotides read TGTGCCAGCAGTTCCCGGGACGGCCACACAGATACGCAGTATTTT.

This clonotype was detected only once. The V and J genes are TRBV12-3 or TRBV12-4 and TRBJ2-7; TRBD1 might be the D (5 bases). Between the trimmed V and J ends, which lost 3 bases and 6 bases, there was a span of 12 bases. The CDR3 is 13 residues long. CDR3 sequence: CASSFLRGGEQYF. Written as DNA, the CDR3 is TGTGCCAGCAGTTTTTTAAGGGGCGGCGAGCAGTACTTC.

This clonotype has just a few counts. This rearrangement joins TRBV3-1 to TRBJ2-5, with D possibly being TRBD2 (6 bases). V dropped 0 bases and J dropped 2 bases, with 13 bases sitting between them. The germline CDR1 and CDR2 sequences are LGHDT and YNNKEL (reference sequence). CDR3 length equals 16 residues. In DNA form, the CDR3 reads TGTGCCAGCAGCCAAGACGGAGGGCACTTGCAAGAGACCCAGTACTTC. This gives the protein CASSQDGGHLQETQYF.

The rearrangement uses TRBV7-2 and TRBJ2-3, with D perhaps matching TRBD2 (5 bases). Germline lookup yields CDR1 SGHTA and CDR2 FQGNSA. The CDR3 has 16 residues. Trimming removed 5 bases at V and 0 bases at J, with 15 bases between. CDR3 amino acids: CASSPRTRTSTDTQYF. As DNA, the CDR3 is TGTGCCAGCAGCCCCCGAACTCGGACTAGCACAGATACGCAGTATTTT.

Comment on this clonotype: Just one base apart from a much larger clone, this may be a read error. This rearrangement joins TRBV10-3 to TRBJ2-5, with a weak D call TRBD1 (5 bases). The CDR3 has 16 amino acids. CDR1 and CDR2 from the germline V gene are ENHRY and SYGVKD. CDR3 loop: CVISGARAGPRETQYF. The CDR3 coding sequence is TGTGTCATCAGTGGAGCTCGGGCAGGGCCTCGAGAGACCCAGTACTTC.

This clonotype was seen more than once but under ten times. The J gene is TRBJ2-7, the V gene TRBV3-1; unclear D gene. The J call may be wrong; the DNA end is better matched by TRBJ2-5. The CDR3 has 11 amino acids. Germline loops: CDR1 LGHDT, CDR2 YNNKEL (reference sequence). CDR3 loop: CASSRLKTQYF. In DNA form, the CDR3 reads TGTGCCAGCAGCCGTCTCAAGACCCAGTACTTC.

This clonotype was seen more than once but under ten times. The chain uses TRBV5-1 and TRBJ2-7; D is ambiguous. Looked up from germline, CDR1 is SGHRS and CDR2 is YFSETQ. Trimming stripped 0 bases from V and 2 bases from J, with 9 bases between. This CDR3 comprises 14 residues. Here the CDR3 reads CASSLEGTTYEQYF. The CDR3 DNA sequence: TGCGCCAGCAGCTTGGAGGGCACCACCTACGAGCAGTACTTC.

In regard to this clonotype: Germline is not matched at one junction end, which may reflect a read error. This chain joins TRBV12-3 or TRBV12-4 and TRBJ1-2; D may be TRBD1 (5 bases). The CDR3 consists of 13 residues. The CDR3 spells CVSSLQGNYGYTF. The CDR3 coding sequence is TGTGTCAGCAGTCTCCAGGGCAACTATGGCTACACCTTC.

The chain couples TRBV7-6 to TRBJ2-1; 8 bases line up with TRBD2. The CDR3 runs 18 residues. V shed 3 bases and J 0 bases; nucleotides not matched to a gene: 10. CDR1 SGHVS and CDR2 FNYEAQ come from the germline V gene. In nucleotides, the CDR3 is TGTGCCAGCAGCTTTTTGGGCGGGAGGCTTAGCTCCTACAATGAGCAGTTCTTC. Protein: CASSFLGGRLSSYNEQFF.

The chain couples TRBV29-1 to TRBJ1-4, with D maybe TRBD1 (6 bases). Trimming stripped 4 bases from V and 7 bases from J, with 10 bases between. CDR1 is SQVTM and CDR2 is ANQGSEA in the germline V gene. CDR3 length: 12 residues. The CDR3 loop reads CSVGTGTEKLFF. The CDR3 DNA sequence: TGCAGCGTTGGCACAGGGACTGAAAAACTGTTTTTT.

The table lists this clonotype with a count of one. This may be a read error, as it is one base from a much larger clone. V is TRBV5-1 and J is TRBJ2-5, with no clear D. The end of the DNA aligns better with TRBJ2-7, so the J call may be wrong. The CDR3 is 13 residues long. CDR1 SGHRS and CDR2 YFSETQ come from the germline V gene. CDR3 residues: CASRNSDGGEQYF. CDR3 coding DNA: TGCGCCAGCAGGAATTCGGACGGCGGCGAGCAGTACTTC.

The chain links TRBV5-1 to TRBJ1-1; D call uncertain. Germline assignment: CDR1 SGHRS and CDR2 YFSETQ. V lost 5 bases and J 6 bases, leaving 17 bases between the germline ends. CDR3 length: 14 amino acids. The CDR3 region is CASSPVLPGAEAFF. The CDR3 DNA follows: TGCGCCAGCAGTCCGGTGCTCCCCGGGGCTGAAGCTTTCTTT.

The V call is TRBV3-1, the J call TRBJ2-7; D is possibly TRBD2 (7 bases). The DNA matches TRBJ2-5 better at its end, which makes the J call doubtful. CDR3 size: 18 residues. Germline CDR1 reads LGHDT; CDR2 reads YNNKEL (reference sequence). The CDR3 sequence is CASSQEGGVAPQRETQYF. In DNA, the CDR3 is TGTGCCAGCAGCCAAGAAGGGGGGGTCGCCCCCCAGCGAGAGACCCAGTACTTC.

This chain uses TRBV30 with TRBJ1-5; TRBD1 agrees at 12 bases. V shed 2 bases and J 6 bases; nucleotides not matched to a gene: 5. CDR1 is GTSNPN and CDR2 is SVGIG in the germline V gene (reference sequence). This CDR3 comprises 15 residues. As DNA, the CDR3 is TGTGCCTGGAGTTCCGGGACAGGGGGCCTTCAGCCCCAGCATTTT. This gives the protein CAWSSGTGGLQPQHF.

The chain uses TRBV7-9 and TRBJ2-3, with TRBD1 matching over 11 bases. The CDR3 sequence is 17 residues long. Germline V gene sequence: CDR1 SEHNR, CDR2 FQNEAQ (reference sequence). Trimming cost V 5 bases and J 6 bases; bases outside gene matches: 13. CDR3 DNA sequence: TGTGCCAGCAGCCCACGAGCCGGACAGGGGGCCGCGGATACGCAGTATTTT. The encoded protein is CASSPRAGQGAADTQYF. The full variable domain, rest sourced from reference TRBV7-9 and TRBJ2-3, is DTGVSQNPRHKITKRGQNVTFRCDPISEHNRLYWYRQTLGQGPEFLTYFQNEAQLEKSRLLSDRFSAERPKGSFSTLEIQRTEQGDSAMYLCASSPRAGQGAADTQYFGPGTRLTVL.

The sample holds many counts of this clonotype. This sequence joins TRBV20-1 and TRBJ2-7; TRBD2 matches 13 bases. The ends lost 5 bases at V and 3 bases at J; junction bases unmatched: 7. Germline CDR1 is DFQATT and CDR2 is SNEGSKA (reference sequence). This CDR3 contains 15 residues. The CDR3 loop reads CSAAHGTSGDYEQYF. For the CDR3, the DNA is TGCAGTGCTGCCCATGGGACTAGCGGGGACTACGAGCAGTACTTC.

This clonotype was seen more than once but under ten times. The junction departs from germline at one end; a sequencing error may be responsible. The chain joins TRBV3-1 to TRBJ2-7, with no clear D. The CDR3 spans 15 residues. Germline-derived CDR1 and CDR2 are LGHDT and YNNKEL (reference sequence). CDR3 coding DNA: TGTGCCAGCAGCCAAGCAGTCAGGCAGTCCTACGGGCAGTACTTC. Protein: CASSQAVRQSYGQYF.

The table lists this clonotype with many counts. This chain joins TRBV12-3 or TRBV12-4 and TRBJ2-7; D is unresolved. The length of the CDR3 is 13 residues. Trimming pared 7 bases from V and 4 bases from J, leaving 14 bases between. The CDR3 sequence is CASTLVGEYEQYF. In DNA, the CDR3 is TGTGCCAGCACCCTGGTGGGTGAGTACGAGCAGTACTTC.

This clonotype has a handful of counts. The chain has TRBV20-1 and TRBJ2-1; TRBD2 might be the D (6 bases). The CDR3 extends over 13 amino acids. The ends were cut back, 0 bases at V and 8 bases at J, with 11 bases in the middle. Germline V gives CDR1 DFQATT, CDR2 SNEGSKA (reference sequence). The CDR3 nucleotides are TGCAGTGCTAGAGATGGAGGGTTCGATGAGCAGTTCTTC. Protein product: CSARDGGFDEQFF.

The chain combines TRBV29-1 with TRBJ2-3, with D perhaps matching TRBD1 (6 bases). The length of the CDR3 is 16 residues. Germline-derived CDR1 and CDR2 are SQVTM and ANQGSEA. Deletions cut 6 bases from V and 0 bases from J, with 19 bases between. The CDR3 sequence: CSVGGDRRSSTDTQYF. In DNA, the CDR3 is TGCAGCGTGGGCGGAGACAGGAGATCAAGCACAGATACGCAGTATTTT.

This clonotype was detected many times. This chain links TRBV20-1 with TRBJ2-1; D could derive from TRBD1 or TRBD2 (6 bases each). Trimming pared 3 bases from V and 4 bases from J, leaving 19 bases between. CDR3 length: 16 residues. The germline gives CDR1 DFQATT, CDR2 SNEGSKA (reference sequence). CDR3 nucleotide sequence: TGCAGTGCTAGGCCCCAGGGGTCGGGAGATTACAATGAGCAGTTCTTC. It yields the protein CSARPQGSGDYNEQFF.

V and J are TRBV29-1 and TRBJ1-1, with 8 bases lining up with TRBD1. This CDR3 is built from 15 residues. V trimming: 6 bases; J trimming: 0 bases; junction bases outside the gene matches: 9. Germline CDR1 SQVTM, CDR2 ANQGSEA. DNA of the CDR3: TGCAGCGTGAGGGGAAAACAGGGGGTGAACACTGAAGCTTTCTTT. This translates into CSVRGKQGVNTEAFF.

There are a few counts of this clonotype. The chain employs TRBV4-1 and TRBJ1-5; D may be TRBD1 (5 bases). Germline V lookup: CDR1 MGHRA, CDR2 YSYEKL. CDR3 size: 17 residues. Trimming cost V 0 bases and J 7 bases, with 19 bases left between them. As DNA, the CDR3 is TGCGCCAGCAGCCAAGAGGGCCGAAAAAGGGGTAAGCAGCCCCAGCATTTT. It yields the protein CASSQEGRKRGKQPQHF.

Turning to this clonotype: A read error may be the cause here, since a much bigger clone is one base away. The chain links TRBV9 to TRBJ2-7, with 9 positions matching TRBD1. The germline V gene encodes CDR1 SGDLS and CDR2 YYNGEE. The CDR3 consists of 17 residues. Trimming cost V 4 bases and J 4 bases; bases outside gene matches: 15. The CDR3 nucleotides read TGTGCCAGCAGCCCTCAGGGAGAGGGGACAGGGACGTACGAGCAGTACTTC. Translation: CASSPQGEGTGTYEQYF. Looking up the rest from reference TRBV9 and TRBJ2-7 gives the full variable domain: DSGVTQTPKHLITATGQRVTLRCSPRSGDLSVYWYQQSLDQGLQFLIQYYNGEERAKGNILERFSAQQFPDLHSELNLSSLELGDSALYFCASSPQGEGTGTYEQYFGPGTRLTVT.

The J gene is TRBJ2-1, the V gene TRBV5-1, with TRBD1 identical over 7 bases. The DNA matches TRBJ2-7 better at its end, which makes the J call doubtful. Germline V gene data show CDR1 as SGHRS and CDR2 as YFSETQ. The CDR3 extends over 15 amino acids. Here the CDR3 reads CASSLGRDRPGEQYF. DNA of the CDR3: TGCGCCAGCAGCTTGGGCCGGGACAGACCCGGCGAGCAGTACTTC.